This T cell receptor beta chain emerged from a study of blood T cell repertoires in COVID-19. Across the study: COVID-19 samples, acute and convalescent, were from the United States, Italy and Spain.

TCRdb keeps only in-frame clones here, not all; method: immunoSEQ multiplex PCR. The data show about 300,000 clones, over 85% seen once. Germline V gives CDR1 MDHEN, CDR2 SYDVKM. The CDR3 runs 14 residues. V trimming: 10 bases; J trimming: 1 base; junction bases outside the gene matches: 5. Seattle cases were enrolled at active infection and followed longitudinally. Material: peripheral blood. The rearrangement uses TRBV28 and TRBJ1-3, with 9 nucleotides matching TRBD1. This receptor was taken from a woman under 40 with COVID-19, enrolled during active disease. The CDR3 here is CATDRGGSGNTIYF. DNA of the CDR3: TGTGCCACCGACAGGGGGGGGTCTGGAAACACCATATATTTT.